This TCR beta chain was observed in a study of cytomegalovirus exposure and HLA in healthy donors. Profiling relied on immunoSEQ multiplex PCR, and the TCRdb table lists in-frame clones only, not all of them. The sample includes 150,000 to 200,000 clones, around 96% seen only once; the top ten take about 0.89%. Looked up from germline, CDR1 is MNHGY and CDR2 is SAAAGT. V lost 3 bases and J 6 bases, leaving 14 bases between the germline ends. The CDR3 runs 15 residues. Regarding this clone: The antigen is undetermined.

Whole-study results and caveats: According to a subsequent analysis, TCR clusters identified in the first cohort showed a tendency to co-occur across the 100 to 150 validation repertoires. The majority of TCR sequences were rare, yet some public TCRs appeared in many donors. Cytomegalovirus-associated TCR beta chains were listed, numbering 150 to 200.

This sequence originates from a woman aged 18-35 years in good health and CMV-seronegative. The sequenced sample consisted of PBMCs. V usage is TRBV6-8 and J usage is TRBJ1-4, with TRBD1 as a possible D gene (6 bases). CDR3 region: CASSYLGAADEKLFF. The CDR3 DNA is TGTGCCAGCAGTTATTTGGGGGCGGCCGATGAAAAACTGTTTTTT.